These T cell receptor beta chains were read from a single sample in a study of T cell repertoires in cytomegalovirus infection. One entry per CDR3 protein, called by TCRdb with MiXCR from the reads. The sample shows about 51,000 distinct CDR3 sequences, over 15% of them seen only once. Their antigen targets remain unknown. This material consisted of CD8+ T cells from cultured PBMCs, taken from culture after CMV antigen stimulation. These TCRs come from a human donor in good health (CMV status not recorded). Some clones in this sample may be carry-over from other donors' samples. The CDR3 runs from the conserved cysteine through the conserved F or W. A D gene is named only where the DNA matches it firmly. A clone size is listed for some rows: how often the clone was seen (once, few, many), or a class if it is expanded.

clone size | J gene | V gene | D gene | CDR3 protein | CDR3 DNA
. | TRBJ2-1 | TRBV7-8 | TRBD2 | CASSLGRVAGDSSYNEQFF | TGTGCCAGCAGCTTAGGACGGGTCGCGGGGGATAGCTCCTACAATGAGCAGTTCTTC
many | TRBJ2-7 | TRBV7-9 | . | CASSRGDPEQYF | TGTGCCAGCAGCCGCGGGGACCCCGAGCAGTACTTC
. | TRBJ1-2 | TRBV28 | TRBD1 | CASSSPSPGGVDGYTF | TGTGCCAGCAGTTCGCCTTCTCCAGGGGGCGTAGATGGCTACACCTTC
many | TRBJ1-1 | TRBV12-3/TRBV12-4 | . | CASSLTGNTEAFF | TGTGCCAGCAGCCTCACAGGGAACACTGAAGCTTTCTTT
medium-sized | TRBJ1-1 | TRBV7-2 | . | CASSLGPMNTEAFF | TGTGCCAGCAGCTTAGGACCGATGAACACTGAAGCTTTCTTT
. | TRBJ1-1 | TRBV7-9 | . | CASSSTEQNTEAFF | TGTGCCAGCAGCTCGACCGAACAGAACACTGAAGCTTTCTTT
few | TRBJ2-3 | TRBV27 | . | CASSTSGSRNTDTQYF | TGTGCCAGCAGTACCTCGGGTAGCAGGAACACAGATACGCAGTATTTT
. | TRBJ2-4 | TRBV12-3/TRBV12-4 | . | CASSLEGKNIQYF | TGTGCCAGCAGTTTAGAGGGGAAAAACATTCAGTACTTC
. | TRBJ2-1 | TRBV7-2 | . | CASSLVGWSSYNEQFF | TGTGCCAGCAGCTTAGTGGGCTGGAGCTCCTACAATGAGCAGTTCTTC
few | TRBJ1-4 | TRBV7-2 | . | CASSPYPEKLFF | TGTGCCAGCAGCCCCTATCCCGAAAAACTGTTTTTT
. | TRBJ2-1 | TRBV7-8 | . | CASRPGASSYNEQFF | TGTGCCAGCAGGCCCGGAGCCAGCTCCTACAATGAGCAGTTCTTC
many | TRBJ1-3 | TRBV19 | . | CASSTPVVFGNTIYF | TGTGCCAGTAGTACGCCGGTGGTTTTCGGAAACACCATATATTTT
many | TRBJ2-7 | TRBV7-6 | . | CASSHRDGYEQYF | TGTGCCAGCTCTCACCGGGACGGCTACGAGCAGTACTTC
few | TRBJ1-3 | TRBV7-2 | . | CASSLIPVRVNTIYF | TGTGCCAGCAGCTTAATCCCCGTCCGGGTAAACACCATATATTTT
few | TRBJ1-2 | TRBV7-2 | TRBD1 | CASSSYGTGFDGYTF | TGTGCCAGCAGCTCTTACGGGACAGGGTTTGATGGCTACACCTTC
. | TRBJ1-5 | TRBV7-2 | . | CASSIWGQPQHF | TGTGCCAGCAGCATTTGGGGGCAGCCCCAGCATTTT
. | TRBJ2-7 | TRBV7-2 | TRBD2 | CASSLQRGAPLRYEQYF | TGTGCCAGCAGCCTCCAGCGGGGGGCCCCGCTACGCTACGAGCAGTACTTC
. | TRBJ2-7 | TRBV7-2 | . | CASSLEDTSYEQYF | TGTGCCAGCAGCTTAGAGGACACTTCCTACGAGCAGTACTTC
few | TRBJ1-1 | TRBV19 | TRBD1 | CASSISPIGQGKAFF | TGTGCCAGTAGTATCTCCCCTATCGGACAGGGGAAAGCTTTCTTT
. | TRBJ2-7 | TRBV6-5 | . | CASTQDRDYSEQYF | TGTGCCAGCACCCAGGACAGGGACTATAGCGAGCAGTACTTC
few | TRBJ2-3 | TRBV7-2 | TRBD2 | CASSQGLSPSTDTQYF | TGTGCCAGCAGCCAGGGACTATCGCCGAGCACAGATACGCAGTATTTT
. | TRBJ2-5 | TRBV7-3 | TRBD1 | CASSFSVDRVETQYF | TGTGCCAGCAGCTTTTCGGTCGACAGGGTGGAGACCCAGTACTTC
. | TRBJ2-7 | TRBV7-2 | . | CASSFYGGLVEYEQYF | TGTGCCAGCAGCTTCTACGGGGGGCTCGTCGAATACGAGCAGTACTTC
. | TRBJ2-7 | TRBV7-2 | TRBD1 | CASSLGQGNYEQYF | TGTGCCAGCAGCTTAGGACAGGGGAACTACGAGCAGTACTTC